The present T cell receptor (beta chain) was sequenced within a study of PD-L1 blockade in urothelial cancer. Study-wide context: Anywhere from 0 to 3 prior chemotherapy regimens had been received by patients. Study-level results: Tumor-associated clones in the blood of durable-benefit patients grew more at 3 weeks.

The method was immunoSEQ multiplex PCR; TCRdb's version includes in-frame clones alone and lacks a portion of them. Of nearly 50,000 clones detected, 70% to 90% appear once; the ten largest clones hold approximately 2%. Germline V gene sequence: CDR1 MDHEN, CDR2 SYDVKM. CDR3 size: 13 residues. With 5 bases removed from V and 6 bases from J, the gap between germline ends came to 14 bases. As regards this clone: As yet, its antigen is unknown.

Stated time point: peripheral blood 6 weeks after treatment start. Sample contribution per patient ranged from 1 to 8, covering pretreatment and on-treatment. This sequence was found in a man in his fifties or sixties with urothelial cancer. This sample comprised PBMCs, obtained around atezolizumab (anti-PD-L1) treatment. The chain recombines TRBV28 with TRBJ2-7; D is unclear. The CDR3 sequence: CASSLPTMSEQYF. CDR3 bases: TGTGCCAGCAGTCTCCCCACTATGAGCGAGCAGTACTTC.